This T cell receptor (beta chain) was captured by sequencing in a study of blood T cell repertoires in COVID-19. Looking at the study overall: Italy, Spain and the United States were the sources of the convalescent and acute COVID-19 samples.

Method: immunoSEQ multiplex PCR; TCRdb's copy keeps in-frame clones and lacks some. The table lists roughly 270,000 clones, about 85% of them singletons. The V and J ends lost 6 bases and 8 bases, in that order; junction bases with no gene match: 18. The length of the CDR3 is 17 residues. Germline assignment: CDR1 MDHEN and CDR2 SYDVKM. Participants reported their clinical history, and cohort assignment relied on those reports. Material: PBMCs or T cells enriched from blood (not recorded which). V usage is TRBV28 and J usage is TRBJ1-4; TRBD1 aligns across 7 bases. The receptor comes from a woman in her fifties or sixties who had recovered from COVID-19. CDR3 DNA: TGTGCCAGCAGCCGCACCCTCACCGGGACAGTAAAGGAAAAACTGTTTTTT. The encoded protein is CASSRTLTGTVKEKLFF.